A selection of T cell receptor beta chains follows, all from one sample in a study of T-cell reconstitution after alpha-beta-depleted transplantation in children. TCRdb used MiXCR to reprocess the PCR reads, holding one entry per CDR3 protein. The sample lists around 800,000 distinct CDR3 sequences, roughly 15% occurring once. Sample: PBMCs, mostly from graft donor cells, taken 360 days after TCRalphabeta/CD19-depleted stem cell transplant. The receptors originated from a male patient younger than 18 who had a stem cell transplant for acute lymphoblastic leukemia, so the T cells may come from the graft donor. CDR3s include the opening cysteine and the closing phenylalanine or tryptophan. Fields, in order: J gene, clone size, D gene, V gene, CDR3 protein, CDR3 DNA. A D gene is named only where the DNA matches it firmly. Size tells how often a clone was seen (once, few, many) or the class of an expanded clone, and some rows leave it out.

TRBJ2-7	NA	NA	TRBV29-1	CSVEDRDSGDEQYF	TGCAGCGTTGAAGACCGGGATTCCGGGGACGAGCAGTACTTC
TRBJ2-1	NA	NA	TRBV20-1	CSAVWVDISNEQFF	TGCAGTGCTGTTTGGGTTGACATCTCCAATGAGCAGTTCTTC
TRBJ2-6	NA	NA	TRBV12-3/TRBV12-4	CASSLGVAPSGANVLTF	TGTGCCAGCAGTTTGGGGGTGGCCCCCTCTGGGGCCAACGTCCTGACTTTC
TRBJ1-3	few	NA	TRBV13	CASSLDWRGTIYF	TGTGCCAGCAGCTTAGATTGGAGGGGCACCATATATTTT
TRBJ2-2	many	NA	TRBV12-5	CASGLGGPANTGELFF	TGTGCTAGTGGTTTGGGGGGGCCGGCGAACACCGGGGAGCTGTTTTTT
TRBJ1-2	few	TRBD1	TRBV5-5	CASSLWGQGSGYTF	TGTGCCAGCAGCTTGTGGGGACAGGGATCTGGCTACACCTTC
TRBJ2-7	many	NA	TRBV7-8	CASSQGRPYEQYF	TGTGCCAGCAGCCAGGGAAGGCCCTACGAGCAGTACTTC
TRBJ2-7	NA	TRBD1	TRBV2	CASSRTGPPYEQYF	TGTGCCAGCAGTAGGACAGGACCTCCCTACGAGCAGTACTTC
TRBJ2-1	few	NA	TRBV4-1	CASSQWAGPPYNEQFF	TGCGCCAGCAGCCAATGGGCGGGACCCCCCTACAATGAGCAGTTCTTC
TRBJ2-4	few	NA	TRBV18	CASTVTGPKNIQYF	TGTGCCAGCACCGTGACAGGCCCAAAAAACATTCAGTACTTC
TRBJ2-7	NA	TRBD2	TRBV2	CASSGRSGREYEQYF	TGTGCCAGCAGTGGACGTAGCGGGAGGGAATACGAGCAGTACTTC
TRBJ2-7	NA	NA	TRBV24-1	CATSDLTEQYF	TGTGCCACCAGTGATTTGACCGAGCAGTACTTC
TRBJ2-4	few	NA	TRBV3-1	CASSLDSSVAKNIQYF	TGTGCCAGCAGCCTAGACAGCTCAGTAGCCAAAAACATTCAGTACTTC
TRBJ2-1	few	NA	TRBV10-3	CAIRPASVLEQFF	TGTGCCATCAGGCCGGCTAGCGTTTTAGAGCAGTTCTTC
TRBJ2-2	many	NA	TRBV10-3	CAIRGSPANTGELFF	TGTGCCATCCGTGGCAGCCCCGCGAACACCGGGGAGCTGTTTTTT
TRBJ1-5	few	NA	TRBV24-1	CATSVFRGPNQPQHF	TGTGCCACCAGTGTCTTCAGGGGACCCAATCAGCCCCAGCATTTT
TRBJ2-7	NA	TRBD2	TRBV5-1	CASNLGARETYEQYF	TGCGCCAGCAATCTGGGTGCGCGGGAGACCTACGAGCAGTACTTC
TRBJ2-6	few	TRBD1	TRBV7-2	CASSGDRINSGANVLTF	TGTGCCAGCAGCGGGGACAGGATAAACTCTGGGGCCAACGTCCTGACTTTC
TRBJ2-1	NA	NA	TRBV2	CAILKGVVNEQFF	TGTGCCATCCTTAAAGGGGTGGTGAATGAGCAGTTCTTC
TRBJ2-5	NA	NA	TRBV29-1	CSAPAASWVVGRETQYF	TGCAGCGCCCCAGCTGCTAGCTGGGTAGTTGGTCGAGAGACCCAGTACTTC
TRBJ2-5	few	TRBD1	TRBV10-3	CAISRQGQGSGETQYF	TGTGCCATCAGTCGACAGGGACAGGGGTCGGGAGAGACCCAGTACTTC
TRBJ1-2	NA	NA	TRBV10-3	CAIKDGTSPHGYTF	TGTGCCATCAAAGACGGGACATCACCACATGGCTACACCTTC
TRBJ2-3	NA	TRBD2	TRBV12-3/TRBV12-4	CASRRLAIDTQYF	TGTGCCAGCAGAAGACTAGCTATAGATACGCAGTATTTT
TRBJ2-1	few	TRBD2	TRBV13	CASSFLGSSGHNEQFF	TGTGCCAGCAGCTTCCTCGGTTCTAGCGGACACAATGAGCAGTTCTTC
TRBJ2-5	few	TRBD2	TRBV4-1	CASSHQTSGREETQYF	TGCGCCAGCAGCCATCAGACTAGCGGGAGGGAAGAGACCCAGTACTTC
TRBJ2-7	NA	NA	TRBV6-5	CASSYNSGNLGNEQYF	TGTGCCAGCAGTTACAATTCCGGAAACCTAGGGAACGAGCAGTACTTC
TRBJ2-1	few	NA	TRBV5-1	CASSPSFRSSYNEQFF	TGCGCCAGCAGCCCCTCGTTCAGAAGCTCCTACAATGAGCAGTTCTTC
TRBJ2-7	few	TRBD2	TRBV10-3	CAISPGGGAYEQYF	TGTGCCATCAGTCCGGGGGGGGGCGCCTACGAGCAGTACTTC
TRBJ2-7	few	TRBD2	TRBV24-1	CATSDFSGRSGEQYF	TGTGCCACCAGTGACTTTAGCGGGAGGTCCGGGGAGCAGTACTTC
TRBJ2-4	few	NA	TRBV20-1	CSARGAPGRLNIQYF	TGCAGTGCTAGAGGAGCCCCGGGGCGCTTGAACATTCAGTACTTC
TRBJ1-1	NA	NA	TRBV7-9	CASSLARETEAFF	TGTGCCAGCAGCTTAGCCAGGGAAACTGAAGCTTTCTTT
TRBJ2-2	few	TRBD2	TRBV9	CASSSWTSGRIGELFF	TGTGCCAGCAGCTCTTGGACTAGCGGGAGGATCGGGGAGCTGTTTTTT